What follows describes a single TCR beta chain. The table came from immunoSEQ multiplex PCR; TCRdb's copy has only in-frame clones and leaves some out. The data show around 180,000 clones, roughly 90% seen once. The CDR3 is 16 amino acids. V lost 7 bases, J lost 9 bases, and 12 bases stayed unmatched. CDR1 and CDR2 from the germline V gene are LNHDA and SQIVND (reference sequence). The entry originates in a study of T cell responses to AZD1222 COVID-19 vaccine. This sequence joins TRBV19 and TRBJ2-1, with TRBD2 matching 13 bases. The receptor was derived from an adult in good health. The sample in question was peripheral blood, obtained on day 0 of AZD1222 vaccination. The CDR3 loop reads CASTPRTSGRVGEQFF. As DNA, the CDR3 is TGTGCCAGTACCCCAAGGACTAGCGGGAGAGTGGGTGAGCAGTTCTTC.